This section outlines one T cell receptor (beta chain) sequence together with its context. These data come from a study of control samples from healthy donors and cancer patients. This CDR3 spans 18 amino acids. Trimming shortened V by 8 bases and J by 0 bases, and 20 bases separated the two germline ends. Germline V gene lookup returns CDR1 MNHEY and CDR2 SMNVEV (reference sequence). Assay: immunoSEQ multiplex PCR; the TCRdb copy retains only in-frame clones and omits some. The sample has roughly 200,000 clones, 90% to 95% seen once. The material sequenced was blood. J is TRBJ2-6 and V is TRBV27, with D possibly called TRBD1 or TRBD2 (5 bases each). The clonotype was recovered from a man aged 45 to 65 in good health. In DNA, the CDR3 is TGTGCCAGCGGGTTTGGGGGATCCGGTAACTCTGGGGCCAACGTCCTGACTTTC. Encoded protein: CASGFGGSGNSGANVLTF.